Below, one T cell receptor (beta chain) is given with its context. These data originate in a study of shared T cell receptors in the human thymus. The junction had 0 bases not matched to a gene; V was cut back by 4 bases and J by 1 base. The CDR3 is made up of 15 amino acids. In germline, CDR1 is MGHDK, CDR2 SYGVNS. Assay: immunoSEQ multiplex PCR; the TCRdb copy retains only in-frame clones and omits some. The table has 600,000 or so clones, roughly 86% seen once; the top ten hold 0.0094%. Another study also made use of these data, one on human thymus T cells. That paper states: Corrective surgery for congenital heart defects was being performed on the healthy Finnish infants who were the donors. Thymus specimens were resections from corrective heart surgery. Thymic and blood repertoires showed apparently biased V and J gene usage. Unrelated people showed highly overlapping thymic repertoires, related research reported.

Sequencing used thymocytes. The TCR comes from a boy younger than two with a congenital heart defect. The gene calls are TRBV25-1 and TRBJ2-3, with 12 bases that match TRBD2. Here the CDR3 reads CASSGLAGGTDTQYF. CDR3 DNA: TGTGCCAGCAGTGGACTAGCGGGGGGCACAGATACGCAGTATTTT.